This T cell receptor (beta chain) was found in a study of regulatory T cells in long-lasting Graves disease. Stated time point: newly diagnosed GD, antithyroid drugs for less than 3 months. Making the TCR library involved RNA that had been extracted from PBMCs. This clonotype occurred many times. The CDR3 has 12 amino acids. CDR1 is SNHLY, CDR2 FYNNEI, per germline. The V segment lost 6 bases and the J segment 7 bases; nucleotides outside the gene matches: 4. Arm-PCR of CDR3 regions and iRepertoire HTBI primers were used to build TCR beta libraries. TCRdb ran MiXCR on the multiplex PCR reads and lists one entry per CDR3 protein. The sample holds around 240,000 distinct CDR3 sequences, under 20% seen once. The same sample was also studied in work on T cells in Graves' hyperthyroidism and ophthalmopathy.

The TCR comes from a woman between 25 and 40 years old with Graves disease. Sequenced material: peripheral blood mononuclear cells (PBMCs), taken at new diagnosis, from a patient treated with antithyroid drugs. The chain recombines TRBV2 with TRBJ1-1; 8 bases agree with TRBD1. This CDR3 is CASRLQGDEAFF. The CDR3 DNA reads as TGTGCCAGCAGACTACAGGGGGATGAAGCTTTCTTT.